This T cell receptor (beta chain) was sequenced during a study of blood T cells in healthy people across ages. Across the study: Using template switching, researchers captured about one barcoded beta molecule for each two T cells. General observations from the study: Aged donors had fewer naive CD4+ cells and lower diversity than long-lived donors.

V was shortened by 7 bases and J by 6 bases, with 14 bases between the two germline ends. Germline V lookup: CDR1 MDHEN, CDR2 SYDVKM. The CDR3 spans 13 residues. At least ten counts were recorded for this clonotype. Its antigen is as yet unknown. For the second PCR, which ran for 7 to 11 cycles, a sample-barcoded 5' primer and a J-beta primer mix were used. One entry per CDR3 protein, called by TCRdb with MiXCR from the 5' RACE reads. The repertoire has about 730,000 distinct CDR3 sequences, 40% to 45% of them found once; the top ten carry 20% to 25%. The sample taken for sequencing was blood. The gene calls are TRBV28 and TRBJ2-3; D perhaps matches TRBD2 (5 bases). The TCR was taken from an older woman in good health. CDR3 nucleotides: TGTGCCAGCATACGGGATGATCCGGATACGCAGTATTTT. This codes for CASIRDDPDTQYF.